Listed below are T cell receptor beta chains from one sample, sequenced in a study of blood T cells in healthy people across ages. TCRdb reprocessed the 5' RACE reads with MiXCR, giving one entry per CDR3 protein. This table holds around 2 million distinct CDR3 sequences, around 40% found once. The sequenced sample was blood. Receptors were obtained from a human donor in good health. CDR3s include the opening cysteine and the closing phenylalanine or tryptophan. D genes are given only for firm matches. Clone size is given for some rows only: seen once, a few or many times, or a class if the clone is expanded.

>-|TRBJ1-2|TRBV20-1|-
CSAPVLGGAYGYTF
TGCAGTGCTCCCGTTTTGGGGGGGGCCTATGGCTACACCTTC
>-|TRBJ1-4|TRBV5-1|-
CASSPDSHEKLFF
TGCGCCAGCAGTCCCGACAGCCATGAAAAACTGTTTTTT
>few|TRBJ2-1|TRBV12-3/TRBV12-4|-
CASSLGTERGQFF
TGTGCCAGCAGTTTAGGGACCGAACGTGGTCAGTTCTTC
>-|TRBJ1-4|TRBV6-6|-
CASSYLGTRGGKLFF
TGTGCCAGCAGTTACTTAGGGACCCGAGGTGGAAAACTGTTTTTT
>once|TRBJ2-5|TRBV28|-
CASSPARGGQYETQYF
TGTGCCAGCAGTCCAGCGAGGGGGGGCCAGTATGAGACCCAGTACTTC
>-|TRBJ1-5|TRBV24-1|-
CATSDFHGGQRDQPQHF
TGTGCCACCAGTGATTTCCACGGGGGGCAGCGGGATCAGCCCCAGCATTTT
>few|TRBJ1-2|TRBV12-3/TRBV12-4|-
CASSFSSGQLYGYTF
TGTGCCAGCAGTTTTTCGTCAGGGCAGCTCTATGGCTACACCTTC
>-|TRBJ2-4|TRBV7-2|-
CASRGIYGRILAKNIQYF
TGTGCCAGCCGAGGAATTTACGGCCGCATTTTAGCCAAAAACATTCAGTACTTC
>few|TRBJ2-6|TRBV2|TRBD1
CASSPWGQRTSGANVRTF
TGTGCCAGCAGTCCCTGGGGACAGCGGACCTCTGGGGCCAACGTCCGGACTTTC
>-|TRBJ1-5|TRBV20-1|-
CSARAESNQPQHF
TGCAGTGCTAGAGCAGAAAGCAATCAGCCCCAGCATTTT
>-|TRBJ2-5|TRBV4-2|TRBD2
CASSRGYGTSGGQETQYF
TGTGCCAGCAGCCGAGGATACGGGACTAGCGGGGGACAAGAGACCCAGTACTTC
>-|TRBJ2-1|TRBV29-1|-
CSVLRFGSSYNEQFF
TGCAGCGTTTTAAGGTTTGGGAGCTCCTACAATGAGCAGTTCTTC
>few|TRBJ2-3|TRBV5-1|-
CASSSRDPLLDMQYF
TGCGCCAGCAGCTCCCGGGACCCCCTTCTGGATATGCAGTATTTT
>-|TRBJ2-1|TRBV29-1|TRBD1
CSVDQGAEEQFF
TGCAGCGTTGATCAGGGGGCGGAAGAGCAGTTCTTC